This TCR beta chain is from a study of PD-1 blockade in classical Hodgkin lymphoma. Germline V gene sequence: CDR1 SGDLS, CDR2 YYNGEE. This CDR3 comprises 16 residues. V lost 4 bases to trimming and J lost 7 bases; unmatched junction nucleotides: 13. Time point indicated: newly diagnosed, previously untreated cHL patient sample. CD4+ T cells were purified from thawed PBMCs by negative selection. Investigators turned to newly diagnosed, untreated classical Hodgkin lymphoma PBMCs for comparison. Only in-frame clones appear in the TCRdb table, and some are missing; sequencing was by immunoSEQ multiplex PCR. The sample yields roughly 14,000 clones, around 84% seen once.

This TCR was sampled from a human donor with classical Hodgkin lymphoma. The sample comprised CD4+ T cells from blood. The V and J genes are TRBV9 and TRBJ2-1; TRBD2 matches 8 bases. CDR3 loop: CASSPPGGGRRNEQFF. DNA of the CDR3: TGTGCCAGCAGCCCACCCGGCGGGGGGCGTAGGAATGAGCAGTTCTTC.